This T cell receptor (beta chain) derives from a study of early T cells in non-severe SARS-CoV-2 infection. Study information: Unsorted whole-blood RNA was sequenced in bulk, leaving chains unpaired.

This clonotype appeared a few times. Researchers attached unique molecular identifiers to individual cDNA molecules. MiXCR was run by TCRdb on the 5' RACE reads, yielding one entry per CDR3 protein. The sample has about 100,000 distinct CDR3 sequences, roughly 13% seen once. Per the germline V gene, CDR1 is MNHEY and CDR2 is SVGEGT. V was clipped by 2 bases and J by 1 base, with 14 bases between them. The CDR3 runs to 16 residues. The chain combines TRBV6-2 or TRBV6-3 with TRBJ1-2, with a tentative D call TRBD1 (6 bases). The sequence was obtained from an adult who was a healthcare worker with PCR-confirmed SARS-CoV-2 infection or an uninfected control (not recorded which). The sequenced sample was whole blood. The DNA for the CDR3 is TGTGCCAGCAGTTACCGTCTGGGACACCTTAACTATGGCTACACCTTC. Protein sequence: CASSYRLGHLNYGYTF.